Listed here are 8 T cell receptor beta chains from one sample, sequenced in a study of blood T cell repertoires in COVID-19. Data came from immunoSEQ multiplex PCR; TCRdb stores just in-frame clones and leaves some out. The top ten hold about 9.1% of the sample, which has about 250,000 clones, around 85% seen once. Sequencing input: PBMCs or T cells enriched from blood (not recorded which). The source is a woman aged 45-65 years with acute COVID-19.

The chain uses TRBV30 and TRBJ1-1; 9 bases match TRBD1. Germline V CDR1 and CDR2: GTSNPN, SVGIG (reference sequence). J gave up 4 bases and V 5 bases, and 5 bases lay outside the gene matches. This CDR3 is built from 13 residues. CDR3 region: CAWETDRGTEAFF. Here the CDR3 DNA reads TGTGCCTGGGAAACGGACAGGGGCACTGAAGCTTTCTTT.

The chain links TRBV24-1 to TRBJ1-5, with TRBD1 matching over 8 bases. Germline assignment: CDR1 KGHDR and CDR2 SFDVKD. The CDR3 covers 18 residues. V lost 5 bases and J lost 5; bases outside the gene matches: 16. The CDR3 DNA is TGTGCCACCAGTGCGAAGCAACAGGGGGTAAATTCATATCAGCCCCAGCATTTT. Protein: CATSAKQQGVNSYQPQHF.

This clone has more than one count but fewer than ten. The chain carries TRBV5-4 and TRBJ1-6, with 7 bases matching TRBD1. The V gene's germline CDR1 is SGHNT and CDR2 YYREEE (reference sequence). The CDR3 has 16 amino acids. V gave up 0 bases and J gave up 6 bases; unmatched junction bases: 6. Written as DNA, the CDR3 is TGTGCCAGCAGCTTGGGGGCGGACAGGCTTAATTCACCCCTCCACTTT. Translated, it gives CASSLGADRLNSPLHF.

The rearrangement uses TRBV14 and TRBJ1-1; D unclear. The CDR3 spans 12 residues. From germline, CDR1 is SGHDN and CDR2 FVKESK. Trimming took 3 bases from V and 11 from J, leaving 13 bases between them. The CDR3 nucleotides are TGTGCCAGCAGCCAGTACTCACTGGAGGCTTTCTTT. Protein: CASSQYSLEAFF.

The CDR3 is CATSTRDYYEQYF. CDR3 sequence (DNA): TGTGCCACCAGCACCCGGGATTACTACGAGCAGTACTTC. This sequence joins TRBV15 and TRBJ2-7; D possibly corresponds to TRBD2 (5 bases). The V end lost 4 bases, the J end lost 3 bases, and 10 bases lay between the germline ends. Germline V CDR1 and CDR2: LNHNV, YYDKDF (reference sequence). The CDR3 is 13 amino acids.

This clone has only one observation. As DNA, the CDR3 is TGTGCCAGCAGTTTTTCTCGGGGGGCTGATACGCAGTATTTT. The encoded protein is CASSFSRGADTQYF. The chain links TRBV27 to TRBJ2-3; tentative D call: TRBD2 (7 bases). CDR1 and CDR2 from the germline V gene are MNHEY and SMNVEV (reference sequence). V lost 3 bases and J lost 6, with 13 bases in between. This CDR3 is built from 14 residues.

The genes are TRBV27 and TRBJ1-1, with 10 positions matching TRBD1. Germline V gives CDR1 MNHEY, CDR2 SMNVEV (reference sequence). This CDR3 comprises 14 residues. The junction had 4 bases not matched to a gene; V was cut back by 5 bases and J by 4 bases. Written as DNA, the CDR3 is TGTGCCAGCAGTCGACAGGGGGCATTCACTGAAGCTTTCTTT. This encodes CASSRQGAFTEAFF.

This chain uses TRBV7-2 with TRBJ2-1; 7 bases map to TRBD2. CDR1 is SGHTA, CDR2 FQGNSA, per germline. This CDR3 has 17 residues. J was trimmed by 0 bases and V by 1 base; bases with no gene match: 6. DNA of the CDR3: TGTGCCAGCAGCTTAGTAAGCGGGGCGAGCTCCTACAATGAGCAGTTCTTC. It codes for CASSLVSGASSYNEQFF.